This TCR beta chain was captured by sequencing in a study of somatic mutations in cytotoxic T cells in rheumatoid arthritis. Study summary: Prior to any treatment and right after diagnosis, patient blood (under 31 ml EDTA) was drawn.

Comments on this clone: Its matching antigen is unknown.

General observations from the study: Greater age accompanied higher CD8+ clonality in rheumatoid arthritis patients, a pattern that was absent in healthy controls. Patients with rheumatoid arthritis showed a slight underrepresentation of TRBV07, a finding that was never subjected to any adjustment for multiple comparisons.

Assay: immunoSEQ multiplex PCR; the TCRdb copy retains only in-frame clones and omits some. This table has over 7,000 clones, 75% to 90% appearing once. With V trimmed by 1 base and J by 2 bases, 5 bases remained unmatched. CDR1 and CDR2 (germline): SGHVS, FQNEAQ. The CDR3 is made up of 16 amino acids. The material sequenced was CD8+ T cells sorted from blood. V and J are TRBV7-8 and TRBJ2-5; 9 nucleotides line up with TRBD2. This TCR derives from a man aged 40-55 years with rheumatoid arthritis. In DNA, the CDR3 is TGTGCCAGCAGCTTAGGGGTTAGCGGGGGTCAAGAGACCCAGTACTTC. Amino acids: CASSLGVSGGQETQYF. Filled out from reference TRBV7-8 and TRBJ2-5, the complete variable domain reads GAGVSQSPRYKVAKRGQDVALRCDPISGHVSLFWYQQALGQGPEFLTYFQNEAQLDKSGLPSDRFFAERPEGSVSTLKIQRTQQEDSAVYLCASSLGVSGGQETQYFGPGTRLLVL.